The clone carrying this TCR beta chain was detected only a few times. The antigen remains unidentified. Data came from immunoSEQ multiplex PCR; TCRdb stores just in-frame clones and leaves some out. The data contain 95,000 to 110,000 clones, about 90% of them seen just once; the ten biggest clones take up about 8.7%. These data belong to a study of T cell responses to AZD1222 COVID-19 vaccine. About the research overall: Second doses that came at about 4 or about 12 weeks were put together. Study-level findings and limits: Spike-specific TCR breadth and depth grew following two AZD1222 doses.

The CDR3 runs 13 residues. The gene calls are TRBV12-1 and TRBJ2-5. TRBV12-1 is an annotated pseudogene. The TCR originated in an adult in good health. The specimen comprised peripheral blood, sampled on day 0 of AZD1222 vaccination. The CDR3 loop reads CASSFTSQETQYF. CDR3 DNA sequence: TGTGCCAGCAGCTTCACCTCCCAAGAGACCCAGTACTTC.